The 15 T cell receptor beta chains below come from one sample, sequenced in a study of blood T cell repertoires in COVID-19. Repertoires were generated with immunoSEQ multiplex PCR, while TCRdb's copy carries only in-frame clones and drops some. The sample shows more than 120,000 clones, around nine tenths of them seen only once. Input material: peripheral blood. The receptor set was obtained from a woman between 50 and 59 years old with active or convalescent COVID-19.

The genes are TRBV6-6 and TRBJ2-7; 8 nucleotides align to TRBD2. CDR1 and CDR2 (germline): MNHNY, SVGAGI (reference sequence). The CDR3 contains 15 residues. The V and J ends lost 0 bases and 3 bases, in that order; junction bases with no gene match: 4. CDR3 bases: TGTGCCAGCAGTTACTCTTCAGCGGGGGTCTACGAGCAGTACTTC. It yields the protein CASSYSSAGVYEQYF.

The V and J genes are TRBV6-2 or TRBV6-3 and TRBJ1-1, with 10 bases lining up with TRBD1. Unmatched junction bases numbered 10, after V lost 2 bases and J lost 1 base. In germline, CDR1 is MNHEY, CDR2 SVGEGT. The length of the CDR3 is 18 residues. Here the CDR3 reads CASSYPSHGDRGNTEAFF. The CDR3 nucleotides read TGTGCCAGCAGTTACCCTTCTCATGGGGACAGGGGGAACACTGAAGCTTTCTTT.

The CDR3 DNA is TGTGCCAGCAGTGAGCAGGGATTGCCCCAGCATTTT. This encodes CASSEQGLPQHF. The chain employs TRBV25-1 and TRBJ1-5; perhaps TRBD1 as D (5 bases). The CDR3 has 12 residues. Germline V gene sequence: CDR1 MGHDK, CDR2 SYGVNS. With 3 bases removed from V and 9 bases from J, the gap between germline ends came to 9 bases.

The chain has TRBV19 and TRBJ2-7, with 8 bases that match TRBD2. Germline V lookup: CDR1 LNHDA, CDR2 SQIVND (reference sequence). The CDR3 loop spans 14 amino acids. V shed 3 bases, J shed 2 bases, and the junction held 3 bases outside the gene matches. CDR3 in DNA: TGTGCCAGTAGTATTAGCGGGATCCCCTACGAGCAGTACTTC. Translating gives CASSISGIPYEQYF.

The V call is TRBV27, the J call TRBJ2-1; 11 bases match TRBD2. The V gene's germline CDR1 is MNHEY and CDR2 SMNVEV (reference sequence). V lost 5 bases to trimming and J lost 9 bases; unmatched junction nucleotides: 15. This CDR3 comprises 17 residues. CDR3 protein: CASSPLPGLAAHGEQFF. As DNA, the CDR3 is TGTGCCAGCAGTCCACTACCGGGACTAGCGGCACATGGTGAGCAGTTCTTC.

The chain carries TRBV3-1 (or the pseudogene TRBV3-2) and TRBJ1-1; D is possibly TRBD1 (5 bases). V shed 1 base and J shed 1 base, with 7 bases lying between them. Germline V lookup: CDR1 LGHDT, CDR2 YNNKEL (reference sequence). There are 14 residues in the CDR3. This CDR3 reads CASSQARENTEAFF. The CDR3 region has the DNA TGTGCCAGCAGCCAAGCCAGGGAGAACACTGAAGCTTTCTTT.

The chain employs TRBV18 and TRBJ2-5; TRBD1 aligns across 8 bases. The trim removed 6 bases at V and 2 bases at J, leaving 5 bases unmatched. Germline V gene lookup returns CDR1 KGHSH and CDR2 LQKENI. This CDR3 spans 14 amino acids. The CDR3 loop is CASSLGQEQETQYF. CDR3 bases: TGTGCCAGCTCCTTGGGACAGGAGCAAGAGACCCAGTACTTC.

The chain recombines TRBV6-1 with TRBJ1-1; D not resolved. With 2 bases removed from V and 1 base from J, the gap between germline ends came to 17 bases. CDR1 is MNHNS and CDR2 is SASEGT in the germline V gene. This CDR3 has 17 residues. CDR3 sequence: CASSEPLSGVTNTEAFF. Written as DNA, the CDR3 is TGTGCCAGCAGTGAACCTCTCAGCGGGGTCACGAACACTGAAGCTTTCTTT.

The chain combines TRBV30 with TRBJ1-1, with D unclear. With 5 bases removed from V and 1 base from J, the gap between germline ends came to 20 bases. Germline CDR1 reads GTSNPN; CDR2 reads SVGIG (reference sequence). CDR3 length equals 16 residues. CDR3 region: CAWARKIRGRNTEAFF. For the CDR3, the DNA is TGTGCCTGGGCTCGCAAGATTCGCGGGAGGAACACTGAAGCTTTCTTT. Using reference TRBV30 and TRBJ1-1 for the parts outside the CDR3, the full variable domain is SQTIHQWPATLVQPVGSPLSLECTVEGTSNPNLYWYRQAAGRGLQLLFYSVGIGQISSEVPQNLSASRPQDRQFILSSKKLLLSDSGFYLCAWARKIRGRNTEAFFGQGTRLTVV.

The V and J genes are TRBV15 and TRBJ1-4; maybe TRBD1 (6 bases). CDR1 LNHNV and CDR2 YYDKDF come from the germline V gene (reference sequence). V lost 2 bases and J lost 8, with 15 bases in between. The CDR3 extends over 15 amino acids. The CDR3 spells CATSRHNQGREKLFF. As DNA, the CDR3 is TGTGCCACCAGCAGACATAATCAGGGGCGCGAAAAACTGTTTTTT.

CDR3: CASSYMGSGSYEQYF. The CDR3 DNA is TGTGCCAGCAGTTACATGGGCTCAGGGTCCTACGAGCAGTACTTC. The J gene is TRBJ2-7, the V gene TRBV6-6; D perhaps matches TRBD1 (5 bases). Trimming took off 2 bases at V and 1 base at J, with 12 bases between the two ends. The V gene's germline CDR1 is MNHNY and CDR2 SVGAGI (reference sequence). This CDR3 is 15 amino acids long.

The V call is TRBV11-2, the J call TRBJ2-1; TRBD2 matches 10 bases. With 2 bases clipped from V and 2 bases from J, the junction kept 12 bases outside the gene matches. This CDR3 contains 19 residues. Germline V lookup: CDR1 SGHAT, CDR2 FQNNGV. DNA for the CDR3: TGTGCCAGCAGCTTAAGCCCCGGGGGGAGCGGGAGGGCCTACAATGAGCAGTTCTTC. It codes for CASSLSPGGSGRAYNEQFF.

This chain connects TRBV3-1 (or the pseudogene TRBV3-2) to TRBJ1-4; 7 bases line up with TRBD1. Germline V CDR1 and CDR2: LGHDT, YNNKEL (reference sequence). CDR3 length: 15 amino acids. With 4 bases clipped from V and 8 bases from J, the junction kept 10 bases outside the gene matches. In DNA form, the CDR3 reads TGTGCCAGCAGCCGCAGACAGGGTGGGTACGAAAAACTGTTTTTT. It encodes CASSRRQGGYEKLFF.

This chain connects TRBV28 to TRBJ1-2; the D gene is possibly TRBD1 (5 bases). V was cut by 0 bases and J by 4 bases, with 21 bases left in between. Per germline, CDR1 MDHEN and CDR2 SYDVKM. The CDR3 sequence is 18 residues long. CDR3 bases: TGTGCCAGCAGTTTATGGGGGCAGCCAAACGATCGTATCTATGGCTACACCTTC. Its protein is CASSLWGQPNDRIYGYTF.

V usage is TRBV28 and J usage is TRBJ2-7; D unresolved. This CDR3 comprises 12 residues. The V end lost 3 bases, the J end lost 3 bases, and 6 bases lay between the germline ends. CDR1 and CDR2 (germline): MDHEN, SYDVKM. DNA of the CDR3: TGTGCCAGCAGTTTTCTACTCTACGAGCAGTACTTC. It translates to CASSFLLYEQYF.